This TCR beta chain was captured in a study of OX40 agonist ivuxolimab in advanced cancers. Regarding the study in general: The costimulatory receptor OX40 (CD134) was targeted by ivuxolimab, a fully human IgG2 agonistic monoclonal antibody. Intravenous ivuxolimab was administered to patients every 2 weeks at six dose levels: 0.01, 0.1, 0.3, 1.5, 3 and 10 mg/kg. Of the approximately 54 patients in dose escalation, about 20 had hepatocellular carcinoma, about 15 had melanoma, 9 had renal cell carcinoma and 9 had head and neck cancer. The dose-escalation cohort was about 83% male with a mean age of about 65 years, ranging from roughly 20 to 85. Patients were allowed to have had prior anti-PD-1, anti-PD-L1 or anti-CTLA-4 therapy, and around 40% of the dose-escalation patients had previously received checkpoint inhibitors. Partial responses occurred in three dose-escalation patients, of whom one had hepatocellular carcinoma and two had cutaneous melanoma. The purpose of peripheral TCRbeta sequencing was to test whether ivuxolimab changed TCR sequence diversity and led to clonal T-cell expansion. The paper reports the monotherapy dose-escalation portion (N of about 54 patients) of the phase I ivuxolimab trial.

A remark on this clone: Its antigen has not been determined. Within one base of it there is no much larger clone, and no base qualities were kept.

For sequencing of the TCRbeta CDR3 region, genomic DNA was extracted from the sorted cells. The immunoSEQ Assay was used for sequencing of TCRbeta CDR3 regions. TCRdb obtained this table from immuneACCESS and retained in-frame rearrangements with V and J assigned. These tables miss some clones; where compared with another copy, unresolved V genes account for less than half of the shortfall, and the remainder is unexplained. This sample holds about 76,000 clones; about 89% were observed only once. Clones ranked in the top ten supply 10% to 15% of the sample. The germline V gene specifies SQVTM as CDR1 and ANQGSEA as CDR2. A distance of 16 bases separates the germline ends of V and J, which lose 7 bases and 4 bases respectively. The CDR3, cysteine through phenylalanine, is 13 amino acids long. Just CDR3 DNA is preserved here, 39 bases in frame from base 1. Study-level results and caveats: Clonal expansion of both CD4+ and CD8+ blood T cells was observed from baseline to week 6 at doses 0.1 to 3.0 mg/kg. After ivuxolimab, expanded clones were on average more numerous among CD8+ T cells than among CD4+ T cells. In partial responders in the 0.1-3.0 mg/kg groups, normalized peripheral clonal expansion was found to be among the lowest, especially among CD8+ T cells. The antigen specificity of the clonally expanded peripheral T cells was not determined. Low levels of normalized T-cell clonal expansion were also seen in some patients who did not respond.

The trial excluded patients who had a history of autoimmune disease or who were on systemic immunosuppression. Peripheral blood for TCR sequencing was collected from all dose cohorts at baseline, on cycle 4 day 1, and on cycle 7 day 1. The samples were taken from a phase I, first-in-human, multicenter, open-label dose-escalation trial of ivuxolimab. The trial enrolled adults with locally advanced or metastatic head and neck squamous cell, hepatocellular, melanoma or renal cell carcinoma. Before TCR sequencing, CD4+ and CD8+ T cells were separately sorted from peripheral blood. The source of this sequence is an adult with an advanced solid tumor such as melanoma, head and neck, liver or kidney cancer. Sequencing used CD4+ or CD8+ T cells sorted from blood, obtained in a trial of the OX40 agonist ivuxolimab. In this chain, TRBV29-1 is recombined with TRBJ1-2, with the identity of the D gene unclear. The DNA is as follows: TGCAGCGCCCAGGAGGTCGGACGCTATGGCTACACCTTC. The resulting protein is CSAQEVGRYGYTF.